The 10 T cell receptor beta chains given below trace back to one sample, sequenced in a study of T cell repertoires in cytomegalovirus infection. Their cognate antigens are unknown. From the reads, TCRdb called clonotypes with MiXCR, one entry per CDR3 protein. This table has around 750,000 distinct CDR3 sequences, approximately 30% appearing once. The source material was cultured CD8+ T cells from PBMCs, sampled from culture after CMV antigen stimulation. The source of these receptors is a human donor in good health (CMV status not recorded). Some clones in this sample may be carry-over from other donors' samples.

This clonotype was detected only a few times. The chain employs TRBV6-2 or TRBV6-3 and TRBJ1-2, with 10 bases matching TRBD1. V was pared by 0 bases and J by 2 bases, with 0 bases of the junction left unmatched. The CDR3 sequence is 15 residues long. Germline loops: CDR1 MNHEY, CDR2 SVGEGT. The CDR3 coding sequence is TGTGCCAGCAGTTACTCGACAGGGGGCAACTATGGCTACACCTTC. Translated: CASSYSTGGNYGYTF.

In its sample, this clonotype was seen a few times. The CDR3 region is CASSLDRQRVFNYGYTF. CDR3 bases: TGTGCCAGCAGCTTGGACCGGCAGCGAGTGTTTAACTATGGCTACACCTTC. The chain has TRBV5-4 and TRBJ1-2; D is uncertain. Deletions cut 0 bases from V and 1 base from J, with 16 bases between. Per the germline V gene, CDR1 is SGHNT and CDR2 is YYREEE (reference sequence). CDR3 length: 17 amino acids.

V is TRBV6-2 or TRBV6-3 and J is TRBJ1-2; D is unresolved. Trimming took off 2 bases at V and 3 bases at J, with 7 bases between the two ends. Germline V gene sequence: CDR1 MNHEY, CDR2 SVGEGT. This CDR3 has 13 amino acids. CDR3 protein: CASSYAGDYGYTF. CDR3 bases: TGTGCCAGCAGTTACGCTGGGGACTATGGCTACACCTTC.

A word on this clonotype: A much larger clone is a single base away; this may be a read error. This chain links TRBV7-9 with TRBJ1-1, with 10 bases matching TRBD1. The CDR3 loop spans 13 amino acids. The V gene's germline CDR1 is SEHNR and CDR2 FQNEAQ (reference sequence). The CDR3 DNA reads TGTGCCAACAGCTGGACAGGGGGCACTGAAGCTTTCTTT. Amino acids: CANSWTGGTEAFF.

This sequence joins TRBV20-1 and TRBJ2-2; no definite D call. The germline V gene encodes CDR1 DFQATT and CDR2 SNEGSKA (reference sequence). The CDR3 contains 16 residues. Trimming took off 0 bases at V and 1 base at J, with 12 bases between the two ends. CDR3 in amino acids: CSARDKETRNTGELFF. The CDR3 DNA follows: TGCAGTGCTAGAGATAAGGAGACAAGGAACACCGGGGAGCTGTTTTTT.

This clonotype was seen repeatedly, ten times or more. This chain joins TRBV7-2 and TRBJ1-1; TRBD1 might be the D (5 bases). The CDR3 has 13 residues. CDR1 is SGHTA, CDR2 FQGNSA, per germline. V was shortened by 1 base and J by 6 bases, with 9 bases between the two germline ends. CDR3 sequence (DNA): TGTGCCAGCAGCTTAGGGCCGGGGGCTGAAGCTTTCTTT. Protein product: CASSLGPGAEAFF.

J is TRBJ2-7 and V is TRBV6-1, with a tentative D call TRBD1 (6 bases). Per the germline V gene, CDR1 is MNHNS and CDR2 is SASEGT. CDR3 length: 14 residues. CDR3 sequence reads: CVSSTTGRAYEQYV. The CDR3 region has the DNA TGTGTCAGCAGCACTACAGGGCGAGCCTACGAGCAGTACGTC.

This clonotype was detected only a few times. This chain links TRBV27 with TRBJ2-7, with D perhaps matching TRBD1 or TRBD2 (5 bases each). V lost 6 bases, J lost 1 base, and 16 bases lay in between. The CDR3 sequence is 15 residues long. CDR1 and CDR2 (germline): MNHEY, SMNVEV (reference sequence). The CDR3 region has the DNA TGTGCCAGCAGGCCTGGGGCCTGGGGGTCCTACGAGCAGTACGTC. This translates into CASRPGAWGSYEQYV.

This clonotype was detected only a few times. This chain uses TRBV7-9 with TRBJ1-5; 7 bases are a match to TRBD1. Germline V gives CDR1 SEHNR, CDR2 FQNEAQ (reference sequence). V lost 1 base, J lost 4 bases, and 4 bases stayed unmatched. This CDR3 is built from 15 residues. CDR3 nucleotides: TGTGCCAGCAGCTTAGACAGGGGCGCGAATCAGCCCCAGCATTTT. Translation gives CASSLDRGANQPQHF. The complete variable domain, with remaining parts taken from reference TRBV7-9 and TRBJ1-5, reads DTGVSQNPRHKITKRGQNVTFRCDPISEHNRLYWYRQTLGQGPEFLTYFQNEAQLEKSRLLSDRFSAERPKGSFSTLEIQRTEQGDSAMYLCASSLDRGANQPQHFGDGTRLSIL.

V is TRBV11-3 and J is TRBJ2-2; 9 bases agree with TRBD1. This CDR3 is built from 15 residues. Germline V gene data show CDR1 as SGHNT and CDR2 as YENEEA. The J segment lost 3 bases and the V segment lost 6 bases, leaving 5 bases of the junction unmatched. CDR3 protein: CASSGGQGHTGELFF. The CDR3 DNA reads as TGTGCCAGCAGTGGGGGACAGGGACACACCGGGGAGCTGTTTTTT.